This T cell receptor (beta chain) is drawn from a study of blood T cell repertoires in COVID-19 (dated by TCRdb to about 2020). Context from the whole study: Collaborator samples came from the United States, Italy and Spain and covered acute and convalescent phases of COVID-19. The prospective study material was composed of cDNA or gDNA derived from T cells, B-cell-depleted T cells, or PBMCs. Subjects who had been exposed to COVID-19, were actively infected with it, or had recovered from it provided the deeply sampled blood TCRbeta repertoires that made up the dataset. The repertoires were made available in a free public database intended to serve as a resource for research on the immune response to SARS-CoV-2. The samples were drawn from the first 160 participants of the ongoing ImmuneRACE study and from 950 to 1,500 subjects provided by 6 global collaborators. Sample metadata almost always included a de-identified subject ID, COVID-19 status, age in years and sex. Where available, HLA class I and class II types were obtained from metadata supplied by the sample provider rather than from assay-based typing. The investigation overall reported the following: Clinical and demographic metadata were provided uncurated, with the amount varying by source and participant.

TCRbeta CDR3 regions were amplified from genomic DNA by means of the immunoSEQ Assay, a bias-controlled multiplex PCR. As for how the authors treated the data: The number of nucleated cells in each sample was estimated from the amplification of reference gene primers within the assay. To quantify the absolute abundance of each unique TCRbeta CDR3 rearrangement, sequence reads were collapsed and filtered. Productive Simpson clonality was computed per sample as the square root of Simpson's diversity index over productive rearrangements. This immuneACCESS table, as held by TCRdb, lists in-frame sequences with V and J called but not all clones. Of the missing ones, under half trace to an unresolved V gene in checked studies; the others have no known cause. V and J calls and clone size are copied from that table; D and trimming were computed from the DNA. The sample has around 200,000 clones on record, around 83% of them singletons. Of the sample, roughly 2.9% is held by the ten largest clones.

As regards this clone: There is no known antigen for this receptor. It has no much larger one-base neighbor in the sample; base qualities were not kept.

Whole blood was collected in K2EDTA tubes by collaborating institutions according to the institutions' own protocols. For TCRbeta analysis, collaborator samples were shipped as frozen whole blood, as isolated PBMCs, or as DNA extracted from either sample type. The CDR3 covers 16 residues, taking in both the cysteine and the phenylalanine. This entry keeps only the CDR3 DNA: 48 bases, framed from base 1. V ends up 2 bases short and J 1 base short, with an unmatched junction base count of 5. Based on the germline V gene, the CDR1 and CDR2 sequences are MNHEY and SVGAGI. This receptor chain uses TRBV6-5 and TRBJ1-3; 7 of the junction bases match TRBD1. The receptor was isolated from a man aged 50 or older with active or convalescent COVID-19. Sample: peripheral blood. Here is the DNA: TGTGCCAGCAGTTACGACAGGGATGGGTCTGGAAACACCATATATTTT. Translated, this gives CASSYDRDGSGNTIYF.